The clone carrying this T cell receptor (beta chain) occurred once. Antigen specificity is unknown. This record belongs to a study of a mutant IDH1 vaccine in newly diagnosed glioma. The wider study: Former treatment meant radiotherapy, temozolomide, or both; the majority had gotten both.

Time point described: week 35, safety follow-up. Every single dose of the vaccine, 300 ug of mutant IDH1 20-mer peptide, came with topical imiquimod. The data were produced by immunoSEQ multiplex PCR, yet TCRdb's version contains in-frame clones alone and is incomplete. The data show about 32,000 clones, more than 65% seen once. This CDR3 comprises 18 residues. The V call is TRBV21-1, the J call TRBJ2-2; the D segment call TRBD2 is taken from the table without a DNA check. TRBV21-1 is noted as a pseudogene. The material sequenced was PBMCs, taken from a glioma patient whose treatment included an IDH1 peptide vaccine. The receptor's source is a man under 40 with glioma. This CDR3 is CASSKALWTSGRAGELFF. As DNA, the CDR3 is TGTGCCAGCAGCAAAGCGCTTTGGACTAGCGGGAGAGCCGGGGAGCTGTTTTTT.